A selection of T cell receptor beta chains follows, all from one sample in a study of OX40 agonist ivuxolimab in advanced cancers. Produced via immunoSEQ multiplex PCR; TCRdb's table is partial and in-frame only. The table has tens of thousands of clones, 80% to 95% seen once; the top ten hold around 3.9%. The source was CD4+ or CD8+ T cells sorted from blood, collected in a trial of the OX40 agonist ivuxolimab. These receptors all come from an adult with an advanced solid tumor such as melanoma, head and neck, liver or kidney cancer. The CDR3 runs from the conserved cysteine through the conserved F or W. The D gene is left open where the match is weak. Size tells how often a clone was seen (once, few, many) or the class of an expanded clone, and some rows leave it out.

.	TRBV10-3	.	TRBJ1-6	CAISGEHSPLHF	TGTGCCATCAGTGGAGAGCATTCACCCCTCCACTTT
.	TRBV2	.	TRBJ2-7	CASSASGTTYEQYF	TGTGCCAGCAGTGCCTCCGGGACAACCTACGAGCAGTACTTC
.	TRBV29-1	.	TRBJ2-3	CSLQGGRTDTQYF	TGCAGCCTACAGGGAGGGAGAACAGATACGCAGTATTTT
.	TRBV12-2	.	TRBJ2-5	CASRSRTSGSPETQYF	TGTGCAAGTCGCTCCCGGACTAGCGGGAGCCCAGAGACCCAGTACTTC
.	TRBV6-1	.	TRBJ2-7	CASRTGGEPLEQYF	TGTGCCAGCAGAACAGGCGGGGAGCCACTCGAGCAGTACTTC
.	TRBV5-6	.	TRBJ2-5	CASSLSGYRETQYF	TGTGCCAGCAGCTTATCGGGGTACAGGGAGACCCAGTACTTC
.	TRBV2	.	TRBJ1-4	CAGGLSDLGKLFF	TGTGCCGGCGGCTTATCGGATTTGGGAAAACTGTTTTTT
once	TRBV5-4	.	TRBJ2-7	CASSLAGNRYEQYF	TGTGCCAGCAGCTTGGCAGGGAACAGGTACGAGCAGTACTTC
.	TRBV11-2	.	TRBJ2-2	CASSLDLGARAGELFF	TGTGCCAGCAGCTTAGATTTGGGGGCGCGGGCCGGGGAGCTGTTTTTT
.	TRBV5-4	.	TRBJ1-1	CSHGAENTEAFF	TGTTCCCACGGGGCAGAGAACACTGAAGCTTTCTTT
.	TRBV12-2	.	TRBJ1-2	CASRLTLFTLGGLNYGYTF	TGTGCAAGTCGTCTTACCCTCTTTACCCTGGGGGGACTTAACTATGGCTACACCTTC
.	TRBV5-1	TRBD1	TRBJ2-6	CASRLTGQGVSGANVLTF	TGCGCCAGCAGGTTAACGGGACAGGGTGTCTCTGGGGCCAACGTCCTGACTTTC
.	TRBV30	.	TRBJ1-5	CAWSTDSSYQPQHF	TGTGCCTGGAGTACCGACAGTAGCTATCAGCCCCAGCATTTT
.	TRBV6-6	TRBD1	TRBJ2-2	CASSGTGGTGELFF	TGTGCCAGCAGTGGGACAGGGGGGACCGGGGAGCTGTTTTTT
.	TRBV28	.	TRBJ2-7	CASSLTFPYEQYF	TGTGCCAGCAGTTTGACGTTTCCGTACGAGCAGTACTTC
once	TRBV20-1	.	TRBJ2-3	CSGTGGDTQYF	TGCAGTGGTACTGGCGGCGATACGCAGTATTTT
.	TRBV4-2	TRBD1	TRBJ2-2	CASSQETGGAGPGELFF	TGTGCCAGCAGCCAAGAAACAGGGGGCGCTGGCCCCGGGGAGCTGTTTTTT
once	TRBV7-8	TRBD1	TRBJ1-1	CASSLGGLRGMSEAFF	TGTGCCAGCAGCTTAGGGGGGCTCAGGGGGATGTCTGAAGCTTTCTTT
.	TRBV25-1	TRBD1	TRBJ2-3	CASSTSQPRGRSTDTQYF	TGTGCCAGCAGCACCTCGCAGCCAAGGGGGCGATCCACAGATACGCAGTATTTT
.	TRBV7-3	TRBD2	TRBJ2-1	CASSSESGRAYNEQFF	TGTGCCAGCAGCTCCGAAAGCGGGAGAGCCTACAATGAGCAGTTCTTC
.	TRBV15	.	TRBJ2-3	CATREEGGTQYF	TGTGCCACCAGGGAGGAGGGAGGTACGCAGTATTTT
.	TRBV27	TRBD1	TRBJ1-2	CASRLGEGAGGYTF	TGTGCCAGCAGACTCGGGGAGGGGGCAGGCGGCTACACCTTC